This entry describes one T cell receptor beta chain. Its antigen is unidentified. They built TCR cDNA with 5'RACE template switching, a step that put in a universal primer site and UMIs. TCRdb recomputed calls from the 5' RACE reads with MiXCR, one row per CDR3 protein. The table has 360,000 or so distinct CDR3 sequences, 11% seen once. The data were obtained in a study of T cells after yellow fever vaccination. This CDR3 is 13 amino acids long. V lost 5 bases to trimming and J lost 1 base, with 5 bases between them. Germline CDR1 reads KGHDR; CDR2 reads SFDVKD. General study points: Post-booster repertoires again held most primary-vaccination clones (around 95% CD4, just under 90% CD8). Weaker, the secondary response peaked sooner, at day 5 versus 15. Abundant clonotypes from the bulk population could have been carried over as contaminants into FACS-sorted repertoires.

V and J are TRBV24-1 and TRBJ2-1, with unresolved D. The TCR sequence derives from a man younger than 35 who received the YFV17D yellow fever vaccine. Sequencing was performed on PBMCs, taken on the day of the first yellow fever vaccination. CDR3 sequence reads: CATSGASYNEQFF. CDR3 DNA sequence: TGTGCCACCAGTGGGGCTTCCTACAATGAGCAGTTCTTC.